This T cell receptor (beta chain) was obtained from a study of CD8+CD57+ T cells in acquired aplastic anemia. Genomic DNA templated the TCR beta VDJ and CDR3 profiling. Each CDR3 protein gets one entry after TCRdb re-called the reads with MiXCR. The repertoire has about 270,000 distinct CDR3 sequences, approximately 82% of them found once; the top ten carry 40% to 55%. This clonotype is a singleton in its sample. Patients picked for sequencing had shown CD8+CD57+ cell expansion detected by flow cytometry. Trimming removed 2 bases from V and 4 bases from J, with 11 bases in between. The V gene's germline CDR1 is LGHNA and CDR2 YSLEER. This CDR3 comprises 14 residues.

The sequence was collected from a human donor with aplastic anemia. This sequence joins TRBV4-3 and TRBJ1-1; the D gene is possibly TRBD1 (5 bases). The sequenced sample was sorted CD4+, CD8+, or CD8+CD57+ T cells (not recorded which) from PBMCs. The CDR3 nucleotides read TGCGCCAGCAGCCAATCCAGGGTAAGCACTGAAGCTTTCTTT. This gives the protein CASSQSRVSTEAFF.